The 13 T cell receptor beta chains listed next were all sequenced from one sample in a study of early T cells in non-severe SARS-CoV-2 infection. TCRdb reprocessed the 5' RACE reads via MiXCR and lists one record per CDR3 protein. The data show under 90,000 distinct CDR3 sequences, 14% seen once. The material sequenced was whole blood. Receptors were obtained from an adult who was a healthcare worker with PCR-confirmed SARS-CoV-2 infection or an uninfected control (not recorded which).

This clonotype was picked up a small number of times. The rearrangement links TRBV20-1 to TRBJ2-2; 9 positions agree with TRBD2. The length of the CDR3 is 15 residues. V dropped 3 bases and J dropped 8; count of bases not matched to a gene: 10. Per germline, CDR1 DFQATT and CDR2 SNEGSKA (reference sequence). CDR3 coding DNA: TGCAGTGCTAGTATCGTCGGGACTAGCCTTGGGGAGCTGTTTTTT. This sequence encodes CSASIVGTSLGELFF.

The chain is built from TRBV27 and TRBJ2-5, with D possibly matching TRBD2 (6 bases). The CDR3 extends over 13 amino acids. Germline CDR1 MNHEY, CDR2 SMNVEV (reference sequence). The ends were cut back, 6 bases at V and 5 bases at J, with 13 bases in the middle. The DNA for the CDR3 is TGTGCCAGCAGCATGGGGGGTTGGGAGACCCAGTACTTC. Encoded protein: CASSMGGWETQYF.

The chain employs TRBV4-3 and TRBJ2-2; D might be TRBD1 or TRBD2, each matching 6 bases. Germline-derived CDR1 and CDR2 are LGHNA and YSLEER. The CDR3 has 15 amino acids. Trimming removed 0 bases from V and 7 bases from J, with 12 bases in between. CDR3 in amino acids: CASSQDWGASGELFF. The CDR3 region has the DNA TGCGCCAGCAGCCAAGATTGGGGGGCTAGCGGGGAGCTGTTTTTT.

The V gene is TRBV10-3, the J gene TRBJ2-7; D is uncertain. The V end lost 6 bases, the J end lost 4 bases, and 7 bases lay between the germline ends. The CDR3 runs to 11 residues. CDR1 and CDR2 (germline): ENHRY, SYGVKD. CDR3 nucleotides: TGTGCCATCAGCGCTCAATACGAGCAGTACTTC. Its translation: CAISAQYEQYF.

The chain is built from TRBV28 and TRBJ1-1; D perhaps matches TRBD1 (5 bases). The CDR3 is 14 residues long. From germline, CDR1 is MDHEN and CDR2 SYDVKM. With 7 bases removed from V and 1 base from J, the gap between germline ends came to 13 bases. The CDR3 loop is CASKTPGQNTEAFF. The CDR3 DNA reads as TGTGCCAGCAAAACCCCAGGGCAGAACACTGAAGCTTTCTTT.

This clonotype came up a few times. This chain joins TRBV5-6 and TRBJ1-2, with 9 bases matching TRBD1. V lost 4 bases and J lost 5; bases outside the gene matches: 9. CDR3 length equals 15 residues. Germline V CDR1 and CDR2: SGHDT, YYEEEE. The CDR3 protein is CASSIYRGLGYGYTF. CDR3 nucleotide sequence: TGTGCCAGCAGCATATACAGGGGGCTAGGATATGGCTACACCTTC.

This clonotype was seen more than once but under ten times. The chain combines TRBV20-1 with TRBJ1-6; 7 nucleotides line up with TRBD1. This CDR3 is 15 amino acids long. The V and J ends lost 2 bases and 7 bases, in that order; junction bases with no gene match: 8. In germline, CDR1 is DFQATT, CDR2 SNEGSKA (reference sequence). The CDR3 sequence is CSARTTGVINSPLHF. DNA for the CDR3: TGCAGTGCTAGAACAACAGGGGTAATCAATTCACCCCTCCACTTT.

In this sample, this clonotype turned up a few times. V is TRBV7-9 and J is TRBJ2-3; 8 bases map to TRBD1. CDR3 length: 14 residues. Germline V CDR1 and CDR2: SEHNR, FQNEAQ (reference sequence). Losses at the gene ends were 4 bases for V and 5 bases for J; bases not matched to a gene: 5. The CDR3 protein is CASSSVTGGDTQYF. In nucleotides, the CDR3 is TGTGCCAGCAGCTCAGTAACAGGGGGAGATACGCAGTATTTT.

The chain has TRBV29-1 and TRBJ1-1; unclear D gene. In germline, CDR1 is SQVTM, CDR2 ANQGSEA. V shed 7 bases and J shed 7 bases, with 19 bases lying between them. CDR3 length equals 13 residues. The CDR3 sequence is CSAWPAGDLEAFF. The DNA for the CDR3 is TGCAGCGCCTGGCCGGCAGGAGACCTTGAAGCTTTCTTT.

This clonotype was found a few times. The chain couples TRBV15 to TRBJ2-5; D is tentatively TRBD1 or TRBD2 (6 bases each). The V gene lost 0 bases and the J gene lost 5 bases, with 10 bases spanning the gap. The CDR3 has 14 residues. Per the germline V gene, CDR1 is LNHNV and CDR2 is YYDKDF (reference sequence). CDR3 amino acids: CATSREGGKETQYF. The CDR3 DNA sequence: TGTGCCACCAGCAGAGAAGGGGGGAAGGAGACCCAGTACTTC.

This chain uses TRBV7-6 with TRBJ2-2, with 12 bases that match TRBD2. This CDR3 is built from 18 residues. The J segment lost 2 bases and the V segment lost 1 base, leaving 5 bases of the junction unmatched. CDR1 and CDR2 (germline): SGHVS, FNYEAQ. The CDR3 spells CASSLGLAGASNTGELFF. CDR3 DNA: TGTGCCAGCAGCTTAGGACTAGCGGGGGCCTCTAACACCGGGGAGCTGTTTTTT.

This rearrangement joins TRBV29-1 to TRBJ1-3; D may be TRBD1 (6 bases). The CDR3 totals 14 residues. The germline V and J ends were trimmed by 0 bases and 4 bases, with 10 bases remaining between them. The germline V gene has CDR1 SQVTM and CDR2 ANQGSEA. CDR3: CSVEDQGQGNTIYF. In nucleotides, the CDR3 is TGCAGCGTTGAAGATCAGGGGCAAGGAAACACCATATATTTT.

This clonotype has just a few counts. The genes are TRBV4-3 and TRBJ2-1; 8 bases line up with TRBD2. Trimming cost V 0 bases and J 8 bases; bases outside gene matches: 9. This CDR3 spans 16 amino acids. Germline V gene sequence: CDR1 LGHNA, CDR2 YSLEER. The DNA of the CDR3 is TGCGCCAGCAGCCAAGATCTTGGGCGGGGGGTTGATGAGCAGTTCTTC. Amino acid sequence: CASSQDLGRGVDEQFF.